The 21 T cell receptor beta chains below were found in one sample sequenced in a study of human T cells and chemical hapten exposure. The study extracted total RNA from unfractionated whole blood. A single record per CDR3 protein comes from TCRdb applying MiXCR to the 5' RACE reads. Of 95,000 to 120,000 distinct CDR3 sequences in the sample, around a fifth were seen once. Receptor source: a human donor in good health.

The chain carries TRBV7-2 and TRBJ2-1; 10 positions agree with TRBD2. Per the germline V gene, CDR1 is SGHTA and CDR2 is FQGNSA. The trim removed 1 base at V and 10 bases at J, leaving 13 bases unmatched. The CDR3 contains 17 residues. The CDR3: CASSLGSSGSLWVEQFF. The CDR3 DNA reads as TGTGCCAGCAGCTTAGGGTCTAGCGGGAGCCTTTGGGTAGAGCAGTTCTTC. Looking up the rest from reference TRBV7-2 and TRBJ2-1 gives the full variable domain: GAGVSQSPSNKVTEKGKDVELRCDPISGHTALYWYRQSLGQGLEFLIYFQGNSAPDKSGLPSDRFSAERTGGSVSTLTIQRTQQEDSAVYLCASSLGSSGSLWVEQFFGPGTRLTVL.

This chain links TRBV27 with TRBJ2-3; the D is unclear. CDR1 and CDR2 from the germline V gene are MNHEY and SMNVEV (reference sequence). Trimming removed 3 bases at V and 6 bases at J, with 16 bases between. This CDR3 contains 15 residues. The CDR3 DNA follows: TGTGCCAGCAGTTTGGGGTGGTCGGTGTTTGATACGCAGTATTTT. Its protein product is CASSLGWSVFDTQYF.

A few counts support this clonotype. The V call is TRBV5-6, the J call TRBJ1-4; 10 positions agree with TRBD1. This CDR3 region has 15 residues. The junction had 1 base not matched to a gene; V was cut back by 3 bases and J by 2 bases. Per germline, CDR1 SGHDT and CDR2 YYEEEE. The CDR3 region has the DNA TGTGCCAGCAGCTGGGGACAGGGGACTAATGAAAAACTGTTTTTT. It yields the protein CASSWGQGTNEKLFF.

This clonotype has more than one count but fewer than ten. The chain uses TRBV28 and TRBJ1-1; D uncertain. The CDR3 sequence is 14 residues long. CDR1 is MDHEN, CDR2 SYDVKM, per germline. The ends were cut back, 8 bases at V and 0 bases at J, with 13 bases in the middle. This CDR3 is CASQQLPVNTEAFF. CDR3 coding DNA: TGTGCCAGCCAGCAATTACCGGTGAACACTGAAGCTTTCTTT.

This clonotype has more than one count but fewer than ten. The gene calls are TRBV9 and TRBJ2-7, with D tentatively TRBD1 (6 bases). The V gene's germline CDR1 is SGDLS and CDR2 YYNGEE. The CDR3 covers 14 residues. Trimming removed 3 bases from V and 2 bases from J, with 12 bases in between. In DNA form, the CDR3 reads TGTGCCAGCAGCGCCGGACAGTCCACCTACGAGCAGTACTTC. It translates to CASSAGQSTYEQYF. Full variable domain (remainder filled in from reference TRBV9 and TRBJ2-7): DSGVTQTPKHLITATGQRVTLRCSPRSGDLSVYWYQQSLDQGLQFLIQYYNGEERAKGNILERFSAQQFPDLHSELNLSSLELGDSALYFCASSAGQSTYEQYFGPGTRLTVT.

The CDR3, as DNA: TGTGCCAGCGTCCCCGGGGGAGGAGGGTCTTACGAGCAGTACTTC. This encodes CASVPGGGGSYEQYF. The chain carries TRBV28 and TRBJ2-7, with D perhaps matching TRBD2 (6 bases). The CDR3 sequence is 15 residues long. Looked up from germline, CDR1 is MDHEN and CDR2 is SYDVKM. The germline V and J ends were trimmed by 8 bases and 4 bases, with 21 bases remaining between them.

The V and J genes are TRBV5-1 and TRBJ1-1, with D possibly matching TRBD1 (5 bases). Between the trimmed V and J ends, which lost 2 bases and 4 bases, there was a span of 15 bases. The CDR3 spans 15 residues. Germline V gene lookup returns CDR1 SGHRS and CDR2 YFSETQ. Here the CDR3 DNA reads TGCGCCAGCAGCTTACCGGGACCTAGAGGCACTGAAGCTTTCTTT. This codes for CASSLPGPRGTEAFF. The full variable domain, its missing parts supplied by reference TRBV5-1 and TRBJ1-1, is KAGVTQTPRYLIKTRGQQVTLSCSPISGHRSVSWYQQTPGQGLQFLFEYFSETQRNKGNFPGRFSGRQFSNSRSEMNVSTLELGDSALYLCASSLPGPRGTEAFFGQGTRLTVV.

This clonotype was seen only a few times. In DNA form, the CDR3 reads TGTGCCAGTGGAGCCCTGGGCGAGGTCGGTACGCAGTATTTT. This gives the protein CASGALGEVGTQYF. This chain joins TRBV25-1 and TRBJ2-3; D not certain. The germline V gene has CDR1 MGHDK and CDR2 SYGVNS. The CDR3 covers 14 residues. V shed 9 bases and J shed 8 bases, with 21 bases lying between them.

The J gene is TRBJ2-2, the V gene TRBV12-3 or TRBV12-4, with D hard to call. Trimming took 3 bases from V and 8 from J, leaving 13 bases between them. This CDR3 has 14 amino acids. The CDR3 region has the DNA TGTGCCAGCAGTTTTACATCCCCTGGGGGGGAGCTGTTTTTT. The encoded protein is CASSFTSPGGELFF.

The chain is built from TRBV28 and TRBJ1-6, with a weak D call TRBD1 (5 bases). V shed 8 bases and J shed 6 bases, with 14 bases lying between them. The CDR3 spans 14 residues. The germline V gene has CDR1 MDHEN and CDR2 SYDVKM. The CDR3 sequence: CASHRGGINSPLHF. The CDR3 DNA reads TGTGCCAGCCACCGGGGCGGAATTAATTCACCCCTCCACTTT.

The J gene is TRBJ2-1, the V gene TRBV5-3; D may be TRBD2 (6 bases). TRBV5-3 is treated as an ORF (open reading frame) with a function not yet certain. Trimming shortened V by 0 bases and J by 8 bases, and 21 bases separated the two germline ends. The CDR3 spans 17 residues. DNA of the CDR3: TGTGCCAGAAGCTTGGCCCGGGGTGCACGGGAGAGGGATGAGCAGTTCTTC. It specifies CARSLARGARERDEQFF.

V gene TRBV11-3 combines with J gene TRBJ1-6; no firm D call. V was clipped by 1 base and J by 7 bases, with 8 bases between them. CDR3 length equals 14 residues. Per germline, CDR1 SGHNT and CDR2 YENEEA. CDR3 amino acids: CASSLGTVNSPLHF. The CDR3 DNA reads TGTGCCAGCAGCTTAGGGACGGTGAATTCACCCCTCCACTTT.

The chain is built from TRBV29-1 and TRBJ2-5, with a possible D match to TRBD2 (5 bases). Germline CDR1 reads SQVTM; CDR2 reads ANQGSEA. V was clipped by 4 bases and J by 1 base, with 13 bases between them. This CDR3 has 14 residues. The CDR3 DNA is TGCAGCGTTGGCCTTCCGGGGAGCCAAGAGACCCAGTACTTC. It specifies CSVGLPGSQETQYF.

V gene TRBV28 combines with J gene TRBJ2-7; 8 nucleotides align to TRBD2. This CDR3 contains 15 residues. Unmatched junction bases numbered 9, after V lost 5 bases and J lost 3 bases. Germline V lookup: CDR1 MDHEN, CDR2 SYDVKM. CDR3 coding DNA: TGTGCCAGCAGTCTGACGGGGGGGCGCAACTACGAGCAGTACTTC. Its translation: CASSLTGGRNYEQYF.

As regards this clonotype: A junction end diverges from the germline sequence, so it may reflect a read error. CDR3 sequence reads: CARSPSTSGTTDTQYF. CDR3 nucleotides: TGTGCCCGCAGCCCCTCGACTAGCGGGACCACAGATACGCAGTATTTT. The chain carries TRBV7-2 and TRBJ2-3, with TRBD2 matching over 11 bases. CDR1 SGHTA and CDR2 FQGNSA come from the germline V gene. CDR3 length: 16 amino acids.

This clonotype has only a few counts. The V and J genes are TRBV29-1 and TRBJ2-5, with D perhaps assigned TRBD1 or TRBD2 (5 bases each). The CDR3 spans 14 residues. Germline V lookup: CDR1 SQVTM, CDR2 ANQGSEA. With 6 bases removed from V and 7 bases from J, the gap between germline ends came to 21 bases. The CDR3 reads CSVKELGPGGTQYF. The CDR3 DNA reads as TGCAGCGTCAAGGAATTGGGACCAGGAGGGACCCAGTACTTC. Full variable domain (rest looked up from reference TRBV29-1 and TRBJ2-5): SAVISQKPSRDICQRGTSLTIQCQVDSQVTMMFWYRQQPGQSLTLIATANQGSEATYESGFVIDKFPISRPNLTFSTLTVSNMSPEDSSIYLCSVKELGPGGTQYFGPGTRLLVL.

This clonotype was recorded a few times. This rearrangement joins TRBV10-1 to TRBJ1-1; D might be TRBD1 (5 bases). CDR3 size: 14 residues. Looked up from germline, CDR1 is WNHNN and CDR2 is SYGVQD (reference sequence). Between the trimmed V and J ends, which lost 8 bases and 3 bases, there was a span of 16 bases. CDR3 loop: CASLSRGWHTEAFF. In DNA, the CDR3 is TGCGCCAGCCTCTCAAGGGGCTGGCACACTGAAGCTTTCTTT.

In its sample, this clonotype was seen a few times. The chain uses TRBV6-6 and TRBJ2-7; D unclear. CDR1 MNHNY and CDR2 SVGAGI come from the germline V gene (reference sequence). The CDR3 extends over 13 amino acids. Trimming stripped 2 bases from V and 7 bases from J, with 12 bases between. The DNA of the CDR3 is TGTGCCAGCAGTTACACCGTTTCTAGGGAGCAGTACTTC. It yields the protein CASSYTVSREQYF.

The rearrangement joins TRBV3-1 to TRBJ1-5, with unresolved D. The V and J ends lost 0 bases and 7 bases respectively, with 7 bases between them. This CDR3 has 13 residues. Germline V gene data show CDR1 as LGHDT and CDR2 as YNNKEL (reference sequence). The chain's CDR3 is CASSQDMVQPQHF. The CDR3 region has the DNA TGTGCCAGCAGCCAAGACATGGTACAGCCCCAGCATTTT. Supplemented by reference TRBV3-1 and TRBJ1-5, the full variable domain reads DTAVSQTPKYLVTQMGNDKSIKCEQNLGHDTMYWYKQDSKKFLKIMFSYNNKELIINETVPNRFSPKSPDKAHLNLHINSLELGDSAVYFCASSQDMVQPQHFGDGTRLSIL.

This chain connects TRBV6-5 to TRBJ1-2, with TRBD1 identical over 9 bases. Trimming cost V 2 bases and J 8 bases; bases outside gene matches: 15. In germline, CDR1 is MNHEY, CDR2 SVGAGI. CDR3 length: 17 residues. The CDR3 DNA sequence: TGTGCCAGCAGTTACAGGATGATAGGGACAGGGATTGTAGGCTACACCTTC. Translating it yields CASSYRMIGTGIVGYTF.

This clonotype turned up a few times. The genes are TRBV4-2 and TRBJ1-4, with D perhaps TRBD1 (6 bases). The germline V gene has CDR1 LGHNA and CDR2 YNFKEQ. Trimming shortened V by 4 bases and J by 8 bases, and 26 bases separated the two germline ends. This CDR3 is 18 amino acids long. The CDR3 DNA is TGTGCCAGCAGCCCCCTCCGGGCCAAGGGGGGCCGGGGGGAAAAACTGTTTTTT. This gives the protein CASSPLRAKGGRGEKLFF.